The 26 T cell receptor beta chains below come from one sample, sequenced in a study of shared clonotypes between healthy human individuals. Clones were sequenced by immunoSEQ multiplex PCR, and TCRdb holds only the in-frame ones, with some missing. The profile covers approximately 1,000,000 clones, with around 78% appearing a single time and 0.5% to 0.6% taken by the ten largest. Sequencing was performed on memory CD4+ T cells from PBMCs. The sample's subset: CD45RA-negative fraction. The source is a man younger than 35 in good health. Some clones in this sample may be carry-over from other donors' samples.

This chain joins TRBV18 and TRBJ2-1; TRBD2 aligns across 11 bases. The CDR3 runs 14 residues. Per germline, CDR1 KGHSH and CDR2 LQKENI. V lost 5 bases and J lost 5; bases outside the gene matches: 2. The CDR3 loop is CASSALAGDNEQFF. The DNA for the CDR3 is TGTGCCAGCTCAGCACTAGCGGGAGACAATGAGCAGTTCTTC.

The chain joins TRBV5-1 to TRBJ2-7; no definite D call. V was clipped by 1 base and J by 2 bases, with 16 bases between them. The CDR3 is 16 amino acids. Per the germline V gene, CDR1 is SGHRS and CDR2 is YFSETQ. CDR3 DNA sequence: TGCGCCAGCAGCTTGTATCAACAGTCTCAAGCCTACGAGCAGTACTTC. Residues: CASSLYQQSQAYEQYF.

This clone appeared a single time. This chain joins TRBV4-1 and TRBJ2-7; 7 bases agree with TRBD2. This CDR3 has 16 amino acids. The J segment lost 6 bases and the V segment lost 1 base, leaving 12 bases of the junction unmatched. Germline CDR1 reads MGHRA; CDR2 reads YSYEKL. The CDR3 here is CASSQGAGAGASEQYF. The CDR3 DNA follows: TGCGCCAGCAGCCAAGGGGCCGGGGCGGGAGCGAGCGAGCAGTACTTC.

The CDR3 spells CASTGHPNF. In nucleotides, the CDR3 is TGTGCCAGCACCGGACACCCGAACTTC. The chain carries TRBV21-1 and TRBJ2-7; the D call in the table, TRBD1, was not verified against the DNA. TRBV21-1 is an annotated pseudogene. This CDR3 region has 9 residues.

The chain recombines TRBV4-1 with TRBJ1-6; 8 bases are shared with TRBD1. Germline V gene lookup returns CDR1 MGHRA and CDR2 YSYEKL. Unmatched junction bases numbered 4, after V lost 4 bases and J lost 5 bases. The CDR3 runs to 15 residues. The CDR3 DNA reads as TGCGCCAGCAGCCGTGGGGACAGGAATAATTCACCCCTCCACTTT. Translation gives CASSRGDRNNSPLHF.

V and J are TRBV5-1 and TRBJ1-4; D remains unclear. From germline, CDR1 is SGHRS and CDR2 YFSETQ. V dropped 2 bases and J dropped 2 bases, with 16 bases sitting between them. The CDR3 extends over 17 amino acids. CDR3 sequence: CASSFQPLGGTNEKLFF. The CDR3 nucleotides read TGCGCCAGCAGCTTCCAGCCCCTCGGAGGCACTAATGAAAAACTGTTTTTT.

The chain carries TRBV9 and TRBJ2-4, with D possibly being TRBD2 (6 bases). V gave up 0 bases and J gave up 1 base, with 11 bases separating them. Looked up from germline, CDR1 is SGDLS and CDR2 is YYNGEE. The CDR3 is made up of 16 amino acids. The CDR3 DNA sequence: TGTGCCAGCAGCGTAGGTCCGGGAGCCGCCAAAAACATTCAGTACTTC. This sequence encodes CASSVGPGAAKNIQYF.

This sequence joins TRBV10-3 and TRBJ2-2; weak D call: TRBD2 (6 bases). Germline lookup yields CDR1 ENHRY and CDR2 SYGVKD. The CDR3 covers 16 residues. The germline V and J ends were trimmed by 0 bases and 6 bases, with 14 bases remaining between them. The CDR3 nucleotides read TGTGCCATCAGTGAGTCAGCGGTAGCGGCTCCCGGGGAGCTGTTTTTT. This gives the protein CAISESAVAAPGELFF.

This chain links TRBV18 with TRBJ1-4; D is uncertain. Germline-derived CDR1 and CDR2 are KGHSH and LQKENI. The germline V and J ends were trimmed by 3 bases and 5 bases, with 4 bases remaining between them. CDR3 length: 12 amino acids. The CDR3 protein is CASSPGNEKLFF. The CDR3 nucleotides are TGTGCCAGCTCACCTGGGAATGAAAAACTGTTTTTT.

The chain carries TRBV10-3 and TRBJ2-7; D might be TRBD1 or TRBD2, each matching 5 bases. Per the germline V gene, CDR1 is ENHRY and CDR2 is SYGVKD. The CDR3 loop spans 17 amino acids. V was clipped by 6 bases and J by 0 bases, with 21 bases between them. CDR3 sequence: CAISFSPGRSSSYEQYF. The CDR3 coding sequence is TGTGCCATCAGCTTTAGCCCGGGACGGTCGAGCTCCTACGAGCAGTACTTC.

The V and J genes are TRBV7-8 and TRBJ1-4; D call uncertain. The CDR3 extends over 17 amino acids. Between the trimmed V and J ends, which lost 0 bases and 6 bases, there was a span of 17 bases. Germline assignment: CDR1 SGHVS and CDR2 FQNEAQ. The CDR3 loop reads CASSLATGPFTDEKLFF. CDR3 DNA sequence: TGTGCCAGCAGCTTAGCGACCGGACCCTTCACAGATGAAAAACTGTTTTTT.

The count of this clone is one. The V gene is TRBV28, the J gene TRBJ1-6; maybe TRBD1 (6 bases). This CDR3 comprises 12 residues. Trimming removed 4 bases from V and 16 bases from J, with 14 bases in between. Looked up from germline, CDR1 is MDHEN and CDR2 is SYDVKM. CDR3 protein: CASSSGDRLLHF. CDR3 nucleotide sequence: TGTGCCAGCAGTTCAGGGGACCGCCTTCTCCACTTT.

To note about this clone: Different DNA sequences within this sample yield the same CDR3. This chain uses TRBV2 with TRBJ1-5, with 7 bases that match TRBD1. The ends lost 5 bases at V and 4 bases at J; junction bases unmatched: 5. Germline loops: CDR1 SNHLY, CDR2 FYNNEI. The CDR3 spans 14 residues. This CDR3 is CASSRQGGNQPQHF. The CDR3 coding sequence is TGTGCCAGCAGTAGACAGGGTGGTAATCAGCCCCAGCATTTT.

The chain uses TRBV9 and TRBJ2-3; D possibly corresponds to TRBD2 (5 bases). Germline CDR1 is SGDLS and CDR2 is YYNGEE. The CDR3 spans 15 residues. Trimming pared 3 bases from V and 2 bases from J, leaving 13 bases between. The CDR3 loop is CASSDGGLHTDTQYF. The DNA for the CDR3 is TGTGCCAGCAGCGACGGAGGACTTCACACAGATACGCAGTATTTT.

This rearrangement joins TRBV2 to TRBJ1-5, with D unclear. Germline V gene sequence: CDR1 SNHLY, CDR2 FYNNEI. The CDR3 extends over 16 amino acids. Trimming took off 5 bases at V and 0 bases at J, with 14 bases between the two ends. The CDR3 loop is CASSPRLGNSNQPQHF. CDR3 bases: TGTGCCAGCAGTCCTAGGCTGGGGAATAGCAATCAGCCCCAGCATTTT.

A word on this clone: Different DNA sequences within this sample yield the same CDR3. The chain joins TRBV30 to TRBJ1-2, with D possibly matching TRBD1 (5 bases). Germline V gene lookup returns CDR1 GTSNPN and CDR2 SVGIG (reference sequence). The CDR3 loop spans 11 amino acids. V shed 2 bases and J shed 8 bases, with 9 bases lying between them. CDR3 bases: TGTGCCTGGAGTCAGGGATCCGGCTACACCTTC. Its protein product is CAWSQGSGYTF.

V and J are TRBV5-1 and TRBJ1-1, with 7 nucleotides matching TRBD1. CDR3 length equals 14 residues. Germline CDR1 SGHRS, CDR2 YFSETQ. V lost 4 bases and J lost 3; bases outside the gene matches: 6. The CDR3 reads CASSHGQADTEAFF. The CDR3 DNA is TGCGCCAGCAGCCATGGACAGGCCGACACTGAAGCTTTCTTT. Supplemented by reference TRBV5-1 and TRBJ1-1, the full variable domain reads KAGVTQTPRYLIKTRGQQVTLSCSPISGHRSVSWYQQTPGQGLQFLFEYFSETQRNKGNFPGRFSGRQFSNSRSEMNVSTLELGDSALYLCASSHGQADTEAFFGQGTRLTVV.

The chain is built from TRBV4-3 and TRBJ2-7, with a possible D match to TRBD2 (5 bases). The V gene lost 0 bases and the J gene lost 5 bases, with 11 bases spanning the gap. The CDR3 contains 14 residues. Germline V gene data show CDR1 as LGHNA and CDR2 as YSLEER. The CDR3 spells CASSQEVWGDEQYF. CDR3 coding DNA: TGCGCCAGCAGCCAAGAGGTGTGGGGAGACGAGCAGTACTTC.

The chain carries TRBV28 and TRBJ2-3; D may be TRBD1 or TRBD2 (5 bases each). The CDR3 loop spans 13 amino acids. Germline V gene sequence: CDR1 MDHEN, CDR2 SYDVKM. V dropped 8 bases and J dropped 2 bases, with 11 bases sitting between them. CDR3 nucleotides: TGTGCCAGCGGTCGGGACCTCACAGATACGCAGTATTTT. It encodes CASGRDLTDTQYF. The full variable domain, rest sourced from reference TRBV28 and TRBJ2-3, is DVKVTQSSRYLVKRTGEKVFLECVQDMDHENMFWYRQDPGLGLRLIYFSYDVKMKEKGDIPEGYSVSREKKERFSLILESASTNQTSMYLCASGRDLTDTQYFGPGTRLTVL.

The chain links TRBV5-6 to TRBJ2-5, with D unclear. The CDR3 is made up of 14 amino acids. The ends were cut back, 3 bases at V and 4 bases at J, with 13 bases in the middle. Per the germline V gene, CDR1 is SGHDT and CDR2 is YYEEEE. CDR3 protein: CASSSSTSSETQYF. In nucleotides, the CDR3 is TGTGCCAGCAGCTCATCAACCAGTTCAGAGACCCAGTACTTC.

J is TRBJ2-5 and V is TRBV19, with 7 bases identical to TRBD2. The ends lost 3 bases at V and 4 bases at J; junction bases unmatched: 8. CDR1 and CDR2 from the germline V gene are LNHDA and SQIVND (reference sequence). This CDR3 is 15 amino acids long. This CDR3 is CASSMGGRGRETQYF. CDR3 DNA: TGTGCCAGTAGTATGGGCGGGAGAGGTCGAGAGACCCAGTACTTC.

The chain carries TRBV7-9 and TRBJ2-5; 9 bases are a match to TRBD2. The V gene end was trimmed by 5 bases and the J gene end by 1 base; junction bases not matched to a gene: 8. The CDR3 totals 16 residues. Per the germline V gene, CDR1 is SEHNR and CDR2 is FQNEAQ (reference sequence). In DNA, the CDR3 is TGTGCCAGCAGCCGGTCGGCGGGAGGGCCCCAAGAGACCCAGTACTTC. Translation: CASSRSAGGPQETQYF.

CDR3 protein: CASSALAGVPYNEQFF. Written as DNA, the CDR3 is TGTGCCAGCAGCGCACTTGCGGGGGTACCTTACAATGAGCAGTTCTTC. The rearrangement joins TRBV7-9 to TRBJ2-1, with 7 bases fitting TRBD2. The J segment lost 4 bases and the V segment lost 5 bases, leaving 11 bases of the junction unmatched. The CDR3 runs to 16 residues. Germline loops: CDR1 SEHNR, CDR2 FQNEAQ (reference sequence).

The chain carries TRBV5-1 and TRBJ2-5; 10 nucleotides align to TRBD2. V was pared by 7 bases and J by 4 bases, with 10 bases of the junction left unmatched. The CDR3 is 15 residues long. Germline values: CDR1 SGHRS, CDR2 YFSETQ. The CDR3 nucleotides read TGCGCCAGCTGCCCTCTAGCGGGAGTAGGAGAGACCCAGTACTTC. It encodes CASCPLAGVGETQYF.

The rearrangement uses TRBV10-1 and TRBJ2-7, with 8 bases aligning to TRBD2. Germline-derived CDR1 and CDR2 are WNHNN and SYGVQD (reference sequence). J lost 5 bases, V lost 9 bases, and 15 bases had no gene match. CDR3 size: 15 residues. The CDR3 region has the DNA TGCGCCAGTCCTTCTCATCTCGGGAGGGACCACGAGCAGTACTTC. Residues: CASPSHLGRDHEQYF.

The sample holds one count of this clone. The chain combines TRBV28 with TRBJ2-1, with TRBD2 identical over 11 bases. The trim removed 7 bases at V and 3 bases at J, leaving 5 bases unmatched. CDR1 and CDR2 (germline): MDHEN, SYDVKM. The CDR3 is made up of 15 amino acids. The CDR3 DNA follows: TGTGCCAGCACTCAGACTAGCGGGGACTACAATGAGCAGTTCTTC. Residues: CASTQTSGDYNEQFF.